This T cell receptor beta chain stems from a study of blood T cell repertoires in COVID-19. Background on the study: The origin of the acute and convalescent COVID-19 samples was the United States, Italy and Spain. From T cells, B-cell-depleted T cells, or PBMCs came the material, which was cDNA or gDNA.

Living in 24 US areas, the participants were between roughly 18 and 90 years of age. Exposed participants encountered a COVID-19 case during the 2 weeks preceding study entry. Profiled with immunoSEQ multiplex PCR; TCRdb holds only in-frame clones, not every one. Here the sample spans a few hundred thousand clones, roughly 90% being singletons. The sample taken for sequencing was PBMCs or T cells enriched from blood (not recorded which). The sequence derives from a man under 40 who had been exposed to COVID-19.

In DNA, the CDR3 is TGTGCCAGCAGCGCCGGAGGGTTGAGGGCTGGAAACACCATATATTTT. As protein: CASSAGGLRAGNTIYF. The V call is TRBV9, the J call TRBJ1-3; D unclear. V lost 3 bases and J lost 2, with 15 bases in between. Germline CDR1 and CDR2: SGDLS and YYNGEE. CDR3 length: 16 amino acids.